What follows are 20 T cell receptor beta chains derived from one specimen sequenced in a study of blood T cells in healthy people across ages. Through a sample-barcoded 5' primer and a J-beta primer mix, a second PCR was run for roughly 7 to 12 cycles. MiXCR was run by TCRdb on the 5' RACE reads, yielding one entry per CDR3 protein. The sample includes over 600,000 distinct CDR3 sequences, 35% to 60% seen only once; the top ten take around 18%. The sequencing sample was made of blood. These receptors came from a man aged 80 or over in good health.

In DNA form, the CDR3 reads TGTGCCAGCAGCCCTAGGGGGGCGGTGATGTGGGAGCAGTACTTC. Translation: CASSPRGAVMWEQYF. The chain employs TRBV7-2 and TRBJ2-5; D possibly uses TRBD1 or TRBD2 (6 bases each). The CDR3 extends over 15 amino acids. The V end lost 5 bases, the J end lost 11 bases, and 24 bases lay between the germline ends. Germline V CDR1 and CDR2: SGHTA, FQGNSA.

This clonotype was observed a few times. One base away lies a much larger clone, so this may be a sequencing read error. The CDR3 sequence: CASSFFPPGTQIAKNTQYF. DNA of the CDR3: TGTGCCAGCAGTTTTTTCCCACCGGGGACGCAAATAGCCAAAAACACTCAGTACTTC. V gene TRBV28 combines with J gene TRBJ2-4; tentatively, D is TRBD1 or TRBD2 (5 bases each). The CDR3 covers 19 residues. CDR1 and CDR2 from the germline V gene are MDHEN and SYDVKM.

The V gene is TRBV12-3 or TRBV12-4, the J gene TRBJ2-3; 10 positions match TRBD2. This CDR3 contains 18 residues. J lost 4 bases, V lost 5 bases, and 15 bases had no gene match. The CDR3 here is CASSPRWLAGVRADTQYF. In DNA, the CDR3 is TGTGCCAGCAGTCCCAGATGGCTAGCGGGAGTTAGAGCAGATACGCAGTATTTT.

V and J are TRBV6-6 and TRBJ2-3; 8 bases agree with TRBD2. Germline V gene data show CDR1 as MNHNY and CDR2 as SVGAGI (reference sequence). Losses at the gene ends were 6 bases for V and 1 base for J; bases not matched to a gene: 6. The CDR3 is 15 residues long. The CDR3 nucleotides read TGTGCCAGCAGACCCGGGGGGGTGGGCACAGATACGCAGTATTTT. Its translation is CASRPGGVGTDTQYF.

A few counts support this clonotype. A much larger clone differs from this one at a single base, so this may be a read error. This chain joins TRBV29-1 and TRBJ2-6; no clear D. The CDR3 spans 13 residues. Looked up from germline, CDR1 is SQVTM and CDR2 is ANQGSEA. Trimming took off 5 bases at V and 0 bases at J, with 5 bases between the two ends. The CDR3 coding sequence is TGCAGCGTTAAAAGCTCTGGGGCCAACGTCCTGACTTTC. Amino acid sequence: CSVKSSGANVLTF.

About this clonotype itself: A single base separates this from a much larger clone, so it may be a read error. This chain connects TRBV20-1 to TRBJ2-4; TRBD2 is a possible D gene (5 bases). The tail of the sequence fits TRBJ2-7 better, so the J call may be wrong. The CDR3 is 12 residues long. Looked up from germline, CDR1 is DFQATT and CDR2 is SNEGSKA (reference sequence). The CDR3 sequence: CSARVSGVEQYF. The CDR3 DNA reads TGCAGTGCTAGAGTCTCCGGGGTCGAGCAGTACTTC.

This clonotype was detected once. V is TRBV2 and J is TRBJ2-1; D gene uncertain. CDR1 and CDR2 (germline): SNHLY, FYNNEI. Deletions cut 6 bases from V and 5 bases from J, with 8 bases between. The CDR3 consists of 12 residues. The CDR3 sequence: CASRAINNEQFF. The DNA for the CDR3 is TGTGCCAGCAGAGCAATTAACAATGAGCAGTTCTTC.

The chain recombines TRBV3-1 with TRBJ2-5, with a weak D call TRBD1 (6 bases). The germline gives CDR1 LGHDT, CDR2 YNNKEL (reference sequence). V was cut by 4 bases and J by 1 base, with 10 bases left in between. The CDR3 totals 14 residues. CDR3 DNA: TGTGCCAGCAGCCCCAGGACAGCCCAAGAGACCCAGTACTTC. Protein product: CASSPRTAQETQYF.

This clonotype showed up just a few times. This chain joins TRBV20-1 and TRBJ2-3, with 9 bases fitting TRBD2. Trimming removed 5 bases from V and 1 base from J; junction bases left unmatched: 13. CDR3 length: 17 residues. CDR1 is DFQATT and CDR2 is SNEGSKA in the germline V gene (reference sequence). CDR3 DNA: TGCAGTGCTCCCGGGGTAGCGGGAGTGGGCGGCACAGATACGCAGTATTTT. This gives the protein CSAPGVAGVGGTDTQYF.

The CDR3 coding sequence is TGTGCCATCGGTTCGGGAAAGTATGGCTACACCTTC. It translates to CAIGSGKYGYTF. V and J are TRBV10-3 and TRBJ1-2; unclear D gene. With 8 bases removed from V and 5 bases from J, the gap between germline ends came to 12 bases. Germline loops: CDR1 ENHRY, CDR2 SYGVKD. This CDR3 contains 12 residues.

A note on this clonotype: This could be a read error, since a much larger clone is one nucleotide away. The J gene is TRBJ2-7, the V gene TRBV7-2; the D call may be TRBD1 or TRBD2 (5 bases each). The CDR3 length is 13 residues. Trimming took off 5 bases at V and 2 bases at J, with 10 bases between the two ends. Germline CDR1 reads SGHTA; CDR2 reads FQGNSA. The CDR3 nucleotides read TGTGCCAGCAGCACGGGACGGACCTACGAGCAGTACTTC. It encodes CASSTGRTYEQYF.

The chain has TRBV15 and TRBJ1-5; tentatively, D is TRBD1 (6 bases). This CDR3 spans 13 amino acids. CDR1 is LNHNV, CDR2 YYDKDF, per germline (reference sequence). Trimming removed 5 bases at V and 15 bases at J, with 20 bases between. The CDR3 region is CATSPNKAGERHF. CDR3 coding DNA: TGTGCCACCAGCCCAAACAAAGCAGGGGAGCGGCATTTT.

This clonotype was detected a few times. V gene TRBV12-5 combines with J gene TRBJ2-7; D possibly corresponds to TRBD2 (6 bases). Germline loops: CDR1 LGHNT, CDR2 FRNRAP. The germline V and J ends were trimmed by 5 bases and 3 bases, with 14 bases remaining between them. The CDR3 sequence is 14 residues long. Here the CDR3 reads CASGRGSLRYEQYF. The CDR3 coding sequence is TGTGCTAGTGGTCGGGGGTCTCTACGCTACGAGCAGTACTTC.

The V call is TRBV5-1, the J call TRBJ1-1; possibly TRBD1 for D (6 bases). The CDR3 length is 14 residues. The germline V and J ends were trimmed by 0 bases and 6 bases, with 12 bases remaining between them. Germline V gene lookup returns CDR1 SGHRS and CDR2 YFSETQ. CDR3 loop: CASSLDQGPAEAFF. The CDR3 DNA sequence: TGCGCCAGCAGCTTGGATCAGGGGCCTGCTGAAGCTTTCTTT.

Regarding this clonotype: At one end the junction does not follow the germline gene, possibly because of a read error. As DNA, the CDR3 is TGCGCCAGCAGCTTCAACAGGGGCATAGCCTCCTACGAGCGGTACTTC. Its translation: CASSFNRGIASYERYF. The J gene is TRBJ2-7, the V gene TRBV10-2, with 7 nucleotides matching TRBD1. CDR1 and CDR2 from the germline V gene are WSHSY and SAAADI. The CDR3 sequence is 16 residues long.

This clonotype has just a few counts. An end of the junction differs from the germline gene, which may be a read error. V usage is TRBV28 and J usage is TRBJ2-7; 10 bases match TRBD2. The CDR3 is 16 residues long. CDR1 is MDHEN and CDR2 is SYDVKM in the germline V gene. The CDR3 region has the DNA TGTGCTAGCAGTTTAAGCGGGAGGGCCGGTTACTACGAGCAGTACTTC. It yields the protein CASSLSGRAGYYEQYF.

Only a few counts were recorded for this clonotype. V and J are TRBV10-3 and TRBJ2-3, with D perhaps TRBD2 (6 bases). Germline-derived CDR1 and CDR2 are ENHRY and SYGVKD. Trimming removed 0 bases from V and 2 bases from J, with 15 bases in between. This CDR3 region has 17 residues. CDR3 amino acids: CAISESGGHSTTDTQYF. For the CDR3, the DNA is TGTGCCATCAGTGAGTCTGGAGGGCACTCCACCACAGATACGCAGTATTTT.

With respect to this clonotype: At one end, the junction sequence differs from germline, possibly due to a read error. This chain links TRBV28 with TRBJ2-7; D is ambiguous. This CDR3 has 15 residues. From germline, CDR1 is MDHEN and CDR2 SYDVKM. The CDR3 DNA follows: TGTGCCAGCACCCGGACGACGGATTTGGCCTACGGGCAGTACTTC. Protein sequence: CASTRTTDLAYGQYF.

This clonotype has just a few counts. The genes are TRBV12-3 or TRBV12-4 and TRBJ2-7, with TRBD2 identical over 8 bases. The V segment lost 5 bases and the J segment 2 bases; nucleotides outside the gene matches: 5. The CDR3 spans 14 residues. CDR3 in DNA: TGTGCCAGCAGTACAACTAGCGGCGCCTACGAGCAGTACTTC. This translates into CASSTTSGAYEQYF.

CDR3: CASSFWNGREGLNEQFF. CDR3 nucleotides: TGTGCCAGCAGTTTTTGGAATGGGCGGGAGGGCCTGAATGAGCAGTTCTTC. The chain recombines TRBV12-3 or TRBV12-4 with TRBJ2-1, with 9 bases lining up with TRBD2. The J segment lost 7 bases and the V segment lost 3 bases, leaving 13 bases of the junction unmatched. The CDR3 loop spans 17 amino acids.